The T cell receptor (beta chain) described here comes from a study of T-cell reconstitution after alpha-beta-depleted transplantation in children. V lost 6 bases and J 4 bases, leaving 9 bases between the germline ends. CDR3 size: 13 residues. Germline V gene sequence: CDR1 LNHDA, CDR2 SQIVND (reference sequence). Unique molecular identifiers were used in preparing the TCRbeta library. TCRdb re-called the PCR reads through MiXCR, storing one row per CDR3 protein. The sample yields over 400,000 distinct CDR3 sequences, approximately 42% seen once. Sample: PBMCs, taken before TCRalphabeta/CD19-depleted stem cell transplant. This sequence joins TRBV19 and TRBJ1-4; D unresolved. This sequence was found in a girl aged 2-10 years with aplastic anemia, due to receive a stem cell transplant. The CDR3 is CASSRQLNEKLFF. The CDR3 region has the DNA TGTGCCAGTAGCCGGCAGCTTAATGAAAAACTGTTTTTT.